The 28 T cell receptor beta chains given below trace back to one sample, sequenced in a study of blood T cells in healthy people across ages. A second PCR, run for about 7 to 11 cycles, used a sample-barcoded 5' primer plus a J-beta primer mix. TCRdb reanalysed the 5' RACE reads using MiXCR and keeps one entry per CDR3 protein. Here the sample spans 750,000 to 950,000 distinct CDR3 sequences, around a quarter being singletons. This same sample was also part of a study on T cells of mothers and their children.

The sequenced material came from blood. These receptors came from a boy between 10 and 17 years old in good health.

V and J are TRBV6-1 and TRBJ2-1; a possible D gene is TRBD1 (6 bases). The germline V gene has CDR1 MNHNS and CDR2 SASEGT. The germline V and J ends were trimmed by 8 bases and 0 bases, with 17 bases remaining between them. The CDR3 is made up of 16 amino acids. Here the CDR3 reads CASSTRTGSSYNEQFF. CDR3 DNA: TGTGCCAGCTCAACCCGCACAGGGAGCTCCTACAATGAGCAGTTCTTC.

The rearrangement joins TRBV5-1 to TRBJ2-7; no clear D gene. This CDR3 region has 16 residues. V was pared by 1 base and J by 3 bases, with 17 bases between. CDR1 is SGHRS, CDR2 YFSETQ, per germline. The CDR3 loop is CASSLLQRSNIYEQYF. DNA of the CDR3: TGCGCCAGCAGCTTGCTCCAGCGTTCCAACATCTACGAGCAGTACTTC. Combining the CDR3 with reference TRBV5-1 and TRBJ2-7 gives the whole variable domain KAGVTQTPRYLIKTRGQQVTLSCSPISGHRSVSWYQQTPGQGLQFLFEYFSETQRNKGNFPGRFSGRQFSNSRSEMNVSTLELGDSALYLCASSLLQRSNIYEQYFGPGTRLTVT.

This chain connects TRBV4-3 to TRBJ2-1; no clear D gene. The CDR3 has 15 amino acids. V lost 0 bases and J 4 bases, leaving 10 bases between the germline ends. Germline V gene sequence: CDR1 LGHNA, CDR2 YSLEER. The CDR3 spells CASSQDRVRYNEQFF. In DNA, the CDR3 is TGCGCCAGCAGCCAAGATCGGGTTAGATACAATGAGCAGTTCTTC.

This clonotype turned up a few times. The V call is TRBV9, the J call TRBJ1-1; weak D call: TRBD1 (6 bases). V gave up 3 bases and J gave up 0 bases, with 12 bases separating them. Germline CDR1 SGDLS, CDR2 YYNGEE. This CDR3 has 15 residues. CDR3 in DNA: TGTGCCAGCAGCGGACAGGACAGTATGAACACTGAAGCTTTCTTT. This gives the protein CASSGQDSMNTEAFF. Combining the CDR3 with reference TRBV9 and TRBJ1-1 gives the whole variable domain DSGVTQTPKHLITATGQRVTLRCSPRSGDLSVYWYQQSLDQGLQFLIQYYNGEERAKGNILERFSAQQFPDLHSELNLSSLELGDSALYFCASSGQDSMNTEAFFGQGTRLTVV.

CDR3: CASVRGDEQYF. CDR3 sequence (DNA): TGTGCCAGCGTCCGCGGGGACGAGCAGTACTTC. The rearrangement links TRBV12-3 or TRBV12-4 to TRBJ2-7, with a tentative D call TRBD2 (6 bases). V dropped 8 bases and J dropped 5 bases, with 10 bases sitting between them. This CDR3 is 11 amino acids long.

This chain connects TRBV9 to TRBJ2-1, with a tentative D call TRBD1 (6 bases). The DNA end favors TRBJ2-7, so the J call may be wrong. The V gene's germline CDR1 is SGDLS and CDR2 YYNGEE. This CDR3 is built from 15 residues. CDR3 sequence: CASSARDKSSYEQYF. The CDR3, as DNA: TGTGCCAGCAGCGCCCGGGACAAGAGCTCCTACGAGCAGTACTTC.

This clonotype has only a few counts. One end of the junction varies from germline; a read error may be responsible. The chain has TRBV20-1 and TRBJ2-3; D not certain. The CDR3 is made up of 17 amino acids. The germline CDR1 and CDR2 sequences are DFQATT and SNEGSKA (reference sequence). This chain's CDR3 is CSAGRNSFTVGTDSQYF. The DNA for the CDR3 is TGCAGTGCTGGGCGAAATTCCTTCACTGTCGGCACAGATTCGCAGTATTTT.

This rearrangement joins TRBV3-1 to TRBJ2-7; 8 bases align to TRBD1. Germline V lookup: CDR1 LGHDT, CDR2 YNNKEL (reference sequence). The CDR3 has 16 amino acids. After removal of 4 bases from V and 0 bases from J, the junction contained 8 bases not matched to a gene. CDR3 protein: CASSLLTGASSYEQYF. The CDR3 region has the DNA TGTGCCAGCAGCCTCTTGACAGGGGCCAGCTCCTACGAGCAGTACTTC.

The chain employs TRBV7-3 and TRBJ2-3, with 7 bases aligning to TRBD1. Looked up from germline, CDR1 is SGHTA and CDR2 is FQGTGA. The J segment lost 0 bases and the V segment lost 4 bases, leaving 4 bases of the junction unmatched. The CDR3 runs to 15 residues. The CDR3 DNA sequence: TGTGCCAGCAGCTCAGGGGGTCGGAGCACAGATACGCAGTATTTT. Residues: CASSSGGRSTDTQYF.

A word on this clonotype: The conserved phenylalanine or tryptophan normally closing the CDR3 is absent here, so this likely arose from a read error. The V gene is TRBV10-3, the J gene TRBJ2-7, with D unclear. The V end lost 2 bases, the J end lost 5 bases, and 10 bases lay between the germline ends. There are 13 residues in the CDR3. The germline V gene has CDR1 ENHRY and CDR2 SYGVKD. The CDR3 spells CAISEDSSHEQYL. In DNA, the CDR3 is TGTGCCATCAGTGAGGATAGCAGCCACGAGCAGTACCTC.

The V gene is TRBV11-2, the J gene TRBJ2-2; 13 bases map to TRBD2. The junction had 7 bases not matched to a gene; V was cut back by 6 bases and J by 6 bases. From germline, CDR1 is SGHAT and CDR2 FQNNGV. This CDR3 contains 16 residues. In nucleotides, the CDR3 is TGTGCCAGCAGAACACTAGCGGGGGGGCTGGCCGGGGAGCTGTTTTTT. Its protein is CASRTLAGGLAGELFF.

V usage is TRBV6-2 or TRBV6-3 and J usage is TRBJ2-7; TRBD1 matches at 9 bases. Germline CDR1 MNHEY, CDR2 SVGEGT. V lost 1 base to trimming and J lost 0 bases; unmatched junction nucleotides: 4. The CDR3 is 16 residues long. For the CDR3, the DNA is TGTGCCAGCAGTTACTACTGGGACAGGGCCTCCTACGAGCAGTACTTC. Translated: CASSYYWDRASYEQYF.

The chain combines TRBV5-5 with TRBJ1-5; D perhaps matches TRBD1 (6 bases). Germline V CDR1 and CDR2: SGHKS, YYEKEE (reference sequence). The CDR3 has 14 amino acids. The V and J ends lost 4 bases and 5 bases respectively, with 13 bases between them. CDR3 residues: CASSTGTLDQPQHF. As DNA, the CDR3 is TGTGCCAGCAGCACCGGGACACTCGATCAGCCCCAGCATTTT.

A few counts support this clonotype. The V gene is TRBV5-1, the J gene TRBJ1-5, with D unresolved. The CDR3 length is 16 residues. V dropped 0 bases and J dropped 1 base, with 11 bases sitting between them. In germline, CDR1 is SGHRS, CDR2 YFSETQ. In nucleotides, the CDR3 is TGCGCCAGCAGCTTGGGGGCAGGAGGAAGCAATCAGCCCCAGCATTTT. It encodes CASSLGAGGSNQPQHF.

This clonotype was recorded a few times. The chain joins TRBV21-1 to TRBJ1-1. TRBV21-1 is a recognized pseudogene. The CDR3 extends over 18 amino acids. The CDR3: CASSKEGKPQIMNTEAFF. DNA for the CDR3: TGTGCCAGCAGCAAAGAAGGGAAACCACAAATTATGAACACTGAAGCTTTCTTT.

The chain is built from TRBV2 and TRBJ2-1; a possible D gene is TRBD2 (7 bases). The CDR3 totals 17 residues. Trimming left V 6 bases short and J 6 bases short, with 24 bases between. Germline-derived CDR1 and CDR2 are SNHLY and FYNNEI. DNA for the CDR3: TGTGCCAGCAGCTTAAGGGGGAGGGGAGGACCGGGCAATGAGCAGTTCTTC. Encoded protein: CASSLRGRGGPGNEQFF.

This clonotype was detected a few times. This chain connects TRBV20-1 to TRBJ2-7; D gene unclear. V lost 1 base and J 2 bases, leaving 12 bases between the germline ends. Germline V gene lookup returns CDR1 DFQATT and CDR2 SNEGSKA (reference sequence). The CDR3 is 14 residues long. This CDR3 is CSARVNSITYEQYF. The CDR3 DNA is TGCAGTGCTAGAGTAAATAGCATAACCTACGAGCAGTACTTC.

The table lists this clonotype with a few counts. This sequence joins TRBV25-1 and TRBJ2-6, with no clear D. Between the trimmed V and J ends, which lost 3 bases and 0 bases, there was a span of 9 bases. Per germline, CDR1 MGHDK and CDR2 SYGVNS. This CDR3 region has 16 residues. The CDR3 DNA sequence: TGTGCCAGCAGTGAGTTTCAAGGCTCTGGGGCCAACGTCCTGACTTTC. As protein: CASSEFQGSGANVLTF.

This clonotype was seen more than once but under ten times. This chain joins TRBV30 and TRBJ2-1; the D is unclear. The J call may be wrong; the DNA end is better matched by TRBJ2-5. The CDR3 consists of 17 residues. Germline-derived CDR1 and CDR2 are GTSNPN and SVGIG (reference sequence). The CDR3 reads CAWSPSRGAKEQETQYF. The CDR3 region has the DNA TGTGCCTGGAGTCCCTCCCGCGGAGCGAAGGAGCAAGAGACCCAGTACTTC.

This clonotype occurred a few times. This sequence joins TRBV2 and TRBJ2-5; 8 nucleotides match TRBD2. CDR1 and CDR2 (germline): SNHLY, FYNNEI. V lost 6 bases, J lost 1 base, and 7 bases stayed unmatched. The CDR3 covers 15 residues. This CDR3 reads CASSLRTSLQETQYF. Here the CDR3 DNA reads TGTGCCAGCAGCCTCAGGACTAGCCTCCAAGAGACCCAGTACTTC.

The table lists this clonotype with a few counts. The V gene is TRBV5-4, the J gene TRBJ2-4, with D possibly TRBD1 on 5 matching bases. CDR1 is SGHNT, CDR2 YYREEE, per germline (reference sequence). V was trimmed by 2 bases and J by 0 bases, leaving 9 bases between them. The CDR3 is made up of 15 amino acids. CDR3 nucleotides: TGTGCCAGCAGCTTTAAAGGGGTAGCCAAAAACATTCAGTACTTC. Translated: CASSFKGVAKNIQYF.

The gene calls are TRBV28 and TRBJ1-4; no clear D gene. V dropped 4 bases and J dropped 5 bases, with 14 bases sitting between them. The CDR3 is 15 residues long. Germline assignment: CDR1 MDHEN and CDR2 SYDVKM. CDR3: CASSSRAAFNEKLFF. As DNA, the CDR3 is TGTGCCAGCAGTTCACGGGCAGCCTTCAATGAAAAACTGTTTTTT.

This rearrangement joins TRBV24-1 to TRBJ2-1, with D possibly matching TRBD1 (6 bases). Per the germline V gene, CDR1 is KGHDR and CDR2 is SFDVKD. V lost 9 bases, J lost 5 bases, and 16 bases lay in between. This CDR3 has 14 residues. CDR3 coding DNA: TGTGCCACCGCACCGACAGGAGACAACAATGAGCAGTTCTTC. Its translation is CATAPTGDNNEQFF.

The chain carries TRBV4-2 and TRBJ2-1; no reliable D call. The J call may be incorrect, as the DNA end agrees better with TRBJ2-5. From germline, CDR1 is LGHNA and CDR2 YNFKEQ. CDR3 length equals 13 residues. CDR3 loop: CASSQDSPNPQYF. In DNA form, the CDR3 reads TGTGCCAGCAGCCAAGATAGTCCCAATCCCCAGTACTTC.

The rearrangement joins TRBV19 to TRBJ1-4; D remains unclear. Between the trimmed V and J ends, which lost 3 bases and 4 bases, there was a span of 12 bases. Germline CDR1 and CDR2: LNHDA and SQIVND (reference sequence). The CDR3 has 15 residues. DNA for the CDR3: TGTGCCAGTAGTATTCGGGCAGCCGATAATGAAAAACTGTTTTTT. As protein: CASSIRAADNEKLFF. The full variable domain, in which reference TRBV19 and TRBJ1-4 provide the parts outside the CDR3, is DGGITQSPKYLFRKEGQNVTLSCEQNLNHDAMYWYRQDPGQGLRLIYYSQIVNDFQKGDIAEGYSVSREKKESFPLTVTSAQKNPTAFYLCASSIRAADNEKLFFGSGTQLSVL.

This rearrangement joins TRBV15 to TRBJ2-1, with D possibly being TRBD2 (6 bases). The end of the DNA fits TRBJ2-5 better, so the J call may be wrong. The germline gives CDR1 LNHNV, CDR2 YYDKDF (reference sequence). This CDR3 contains 15 residues. The CDR3 bases are TGTGCCACCAGCAGAGACGGGGGTCGGGGTGAGACCCAGTACTTC. Its translation is CATSRDGGRGETQYF.

The chain employs TRBV4-1 and TRBJ1-1, with D perhaps TRBD1 (6 bases). V was shortened by 0 bases and J by 5 bases, with 16 bases between the two germline ends. Germline V gene lookup returns CDR1 MGHRA and CDR2 YSYEKL. This CDR3 has 16 amino acids. CDR3 in DNA: TGCGCCAGCAGCCAAGAATATGAGGTAGGGACAACTGAAGCTTTCTTT. Protein product: CASSQEYEVGTTEAFF.

This clonotype has more than one count but fewer than ten. This chain joins TRBV13 and TRBJ1-1, with D perhaps TRBD1 (5 bases). The V and J ends lost 10 bases and 4 bases respectively, with 13 bases between them. Germline V lookup: CDR1 PRHDT, CDR2 FYEKMQ (reference sequence). The CDR3 runs 12 residues. The CDR3 DNA follows: TGTGCCACCAGGGACGGCCCCACTGAAGCTTTCTTT. As protein: CATRDGPTEAFF.